The 17 T cell receptor beta chains given below trace back to one sample, sequenced in a study of T-cell memory formation after mild COVID-19. From the 5' RACE reads, TCRdb called clonotypes with MiXCR, one entry per CDR3 protein. The sample records about 250,000 distinct CDR3 sequences, roughly 14% being singletons. The sample was PBMCs or a T cell subset sorted from them (not recorded which). The receptors come from an adult woman who had mild COVID-19 (a few samples of this study predate the infection). Cell type and time point are not known.

This clonotype was seen only a few times. This CDR3 is CAWIRLAGVEQFF. As DNA, the CDR3 is TGTGCCTGGATTAGACTAGCGGGAGTTGAGCAGTTCTTC. The chain uses TRBV30 and TRBJ2-1; TRBD2 agrees at 12 bases. Trimming took 4 bases from V and 9 from J; bases not matched to a gene: 4. The CDR3 has 13 amino acids. The V gene's germline CDR1 is GTSNPN and CDR2 SVGIG (reference sequence).

This clonotype came up a few times. The chain has TRBV7-9 and TRBJ1-1, with 7 nucleotides matching TRBD1. CDR1 is SEHNR, CDR2 FQNEAQ, per germline (reference sequence). J was trimmed by 10 bases and V by 4 bases; bases with no gene match: 12. The CDR3 length is 14 residues. The CDR3 DNA sequence: TGTGCCAGCAGCTCTCCGTCAGGGGGGCATGGAGCTTTCTTT. This gives the protein CASSSPSGGHGAFF.

The V call is TRBV7-8, the J call TRBJ1-1; maybe TRBD1 (5 bases). This CDR3 comprises 11 residues. Germline assignment: CDR1 SGHVS and CDR2 FQNEAQ. With 8 bases removed from V and 2 bases from J, the gap between germline ends came to 6 bases. The CDR3 sequence: CASGGNTEAFF. The DNA of the CDR3 is TGTGCCAGCGGGGGAAACACTGAAGCTTTCTTT.

The V and J genes are TRBV20-1 and TRBJ1-2; possible D gene TRBD1, 6 bases. The CDR3 has 15 residues. Looked up from germline, CDR1 is DFQATT and CDR2 is SNEGSKA (reference sequence). Trimming stripped 4 bases from V and 3 bases from J, with 18 bases between. The CDR3 here is CSAKVPGARDYGYTF. The CDR3, as DNA: TGCAGTGCTAAAGTGCCGGGGGCGCGGGACTATGGCTACACCTTC.

This clonotype was counted only a few times. This chain joins TRBV3-1 and TRBJ2-2; D is possibly TRBD2 (6 bases). CDR3 length: 15 residues. Germline V lookup: CDR1 LGHDT, CDR2 YNNKEL (reference sequence). V lost 6 bases and J 4 bases, leaving 15 bases between the germline ends. CDR3 DNA sequence: TGTGCCAGCAGAATTTCACTAGCCCCCACCGGGGAGCTGTTTTTT. Its translation is CASRISLAPTGELFF. Filled out from reference TRBV3-1 and TRBJ2-2, the complete variable domain reads DTAVSQTPKYLVTQMGNDKSIKCEQNLGHDTMYWYKQDSKKFLKIMFSYNNKELIINETVPNRFSPKSPDKAHLNLHINSLELGDSAVYFCASRISLAPTGELFFGEGSRLTVL.

The table lists this clonotype with a few counts. V is TRBV12-3 or TRBV12-4 and J is TRBJ1-4; a weak D match, TRBD1 (6 bases). The CDR3 contains 15 residues. Trimming took 4 bases from V and 3 from J, leaving 12 bases between them. CDR3 sequence reads: CASSYEGGPNEKLFF. CDR3 in DNA: TGTGCCAGCAGTTATGAGGGGGGCCCTAATGAAAAACTGTTTTTT.

The chain links TRBV7-2 to TRBJ2-1, with 9 bases matching TRBD2. J was trimmed by 6 bases and V by 0 bases; bases with no gene match: 3. The CDR3 covers 15 residues. In germline, CDR1 is SGHTA, CDR2 FQGNSA. The CDR3 sequence: CASSLAGLATNEQFF. The CDR3 DNA reads as TGTGCCAGCAGCTTAGCGGGACTAGCCACCAATGAGCAGTTCTTC.

In this sample, this clonotype turned up a few times. The chain uses TRBV24-1 and TRBJ2-2; a possible D gene is TRBD1 (5 bases). The CDR3 consists of 15 residues. Trimming left V 5 bases short and J 4 bases short, with 13 bases between. Germline V gene lookup returns CDR1 KGHDR and CDR2 SFDVKD. The CDR3 DNA sequence: TGTGCCACCAGTGCCACCCGACAGACCACCGGGGAGCTGTTTTTT. Its protein is CATSATRQTTGELFF.

J is TRBJ2-3 and V is TRBV12-3 or TRBV12-4; D not resolved. The CDR3 length is 13 residues. Trimming took off 7 bases at V and 0 bases at J, with 8 bases between the two ends. The DNA of the CDR3 is TGTGCCAGCATTCTTTCCAGCACAGATACGCAGTATTTT. This translates into CASILSSTDTQYF.

The chain joins TRBV12-5 to TRBJ1-1; 8 bases agree with TRBD1. J lost 7 bases, V lost 5 bases, and 12 bases had no gene match. The CDR3 length is 15 residues. The germline gives CDR1 LGHNT, CDR2 FRNRAP. The CDR3 nucleotides read TGTGCTAGTGGTAGCCCACAGGGGGGACTTCTTGAAGCTTTCTTT. Amino acid sequence: CASGSPQGGLLEAFF.

This chain connects TRBV12-3 or TRBV12-4 to TRBJ1-2; TRBD1 matches 8 bases. The CDR3 extends over 13 amino acids. With 6 bases clipped from V and 4 bases from J, the junction kept 4 bases outside the gene matches. The CDR3 here is CASRHGQGYGYTF. For the CDR3, the DNA is TGTGCCAGCAGACACGGACAGGGCTATGGCTACACCTTC.

This chain joins TRBV7-9 and TRBJ2-7, with 7 bases lining up with TRBD2. Germline V gene data show CDR1 as SEHNR and CDR2 as FQNEAQ (reference sequence). V trimming: 7 bases; J trimming: 0 bases; junction bases outside the gene matches: 6. The CDR3 is made up of 14 amino acids. The CDR3 coding sequence is TGTGCCAGCACAGCCAGCGGGGTCTCCTACGAGCAGTACTTC. Translation: CASTASGVSYEQYF.

The chain employs TRBV9 and TRBJ2-2, with unresolved D. In germline, CDR1 is SGDLS, CDR2 YYNGEE. The V gene lost 0 bases and the J gene lost 7 bases, with 4 bases spanning the gap. The CDR3 contains 12 residues. The CDR3 DNA follows: TGTGCCAGCAGCGTAGCGAACGGGGAGCTGTTTTTT. It translates to CASSVANGELFF.

This rearrangement joins TRBV12-3 or TRBV12-4 to TRBJ1-2; D might be TRBD1 (6 bases). The CDR3 has 15 amino acids. With 6 bases removed from V and 1 base from J, the gap between germline ends came to 15 bases. CDR3 residues: CASSPGTQVNYGYTF. DNA for the CDR3: TGTGCCAGCAGCCCCGGGACACAAGTTAACTATGGCTACACCTTC.

This clonotype showed up many times. The chain combines TRBV7-9 with TRBJ1-6, with D possibly being TRBD1 (5 bases). Trimming took 5 bases from V and 10 from J, leaving 12 bases between them. The CDR3 consists of 13 residues. Per germline, CDR1 SEHNR and CDR2 FQNEAQ (reference sequence). DNA of the CDR3: TGTGCCAGCAGCCAAGGGGACCGCTCACCCCTCCACTTT. The encoded protein is CASSQGDRSPLHF.

The V and J genes are TRBV2 and TRBJ2-3; D tentatively reads TRBD1 or TRBD2 (5 bases each). V dropped 8 bases and J dropped 6 bases, with 15 bases sitting between them. This CDR3 contains 13 residues. Germline CDR1 is SNHLY and CDR2 is FYNNEI. CDR3 region: CASGTASWDTQYF. In DNA, the CDR3 is TGTGCCAGCGGGACGGCGTCCTGGGATACGCAGTATTTT.

This chain uses TRBV7-6 with TRBJ1-3; D may be TRBD1 (5 bases). Trimming left V 2 bases short and J 5 bases short, with 19 bases between. There are 17 residues in the CDR3. CDR1 and CDR2 from the germline V gene are SGHVS and FNYEAQ. CDR3 residues: CASSLRMGGQGRNTIYF. The CDR3 nucleotides are TGTGCCAGCAGCTTAAGGATGGGAGGTCAGGGCAGAAACACCATATATTTT.